Listed here are 16 T cell receptor beta chains from one sample, sequenced in a study of T-cell memory formation after mild COVID-19. MiXCR, run by TCRdb on the 5' RACE reads, gives a single entry per CDR3 protein. The sample shows under 200,000 distinct CDR3 sequences, 10% to 15% of them seen only once. Sample: PBMCs or a T cell subset sorted from them (not recorded which). These receptors all stem from a man aged 18 to 30 who had mild COVID-19 (a few samples of this study predate the infection). Cell type and time point are not known.

The CDR3 DNA sequence: TGTGCCAGCAGTTTAGAACGGACTAGCGGGAACACAGATACGCAGTATTTT. This encodes CASSLERTSGNTDTQYF. The gene calls are TRBV12-3 or TRBV12-4 and TRBJ2-3, with 12 bases lining up with TRBD2. The CDR3 loop spans 17 amino acids. With 1 base clipped from V and 2 bases from J, the junction kept 4 bases outside the gene matches.

This clonotype was observed a handful of times. The chain employs TRBV7-2 and TRBJ1-4; D gene ambiguous. V lost 3 bases to trimming and J lost 2 bases, with 16 bases between them. The CDR3 contains 17 residues. The germline V gene encodes CDR1 SGHTA and CDR2 FQGNSA. For the CDR3, the DNA is TGTGCCAGCAGCTTTGGTAGGGCCCTTGGGACTAATGAAAAACTGTTTTTT. Protein product: CASSFGRALGTNEKLFF.

For the CDR3, the DNA is TGTGCCAGCTCACCACCGCGGGAACACAATGAGCAGTTCTTC. Encoded protein: CASSPPREHNEQFF. The chain joins TRBV18 to TRBJ2-1; a possible D gene is TRBD2 (6 bases). Deletions cut 0 bases from V and 5 bases from J, with 8 bases between. This CDR3 is 14 amino acids long. Germline assignment: CDR1 KGHSH and CDR2 LQKENI.

This clonotype showed up just a few times. This rearrangement joins TRBV5-1 to TRBJ2-3; D possibly corresponds to TRBD1 (5 bases). The CDR3 consists of 15 residues. Trimming shortened V by 0 bases and J by 4 bases, and 12 bases separated the two germline ends. Germline assignment: CDR1 SGHRS and CDR2 YFSETQ. This CDR3 reads CASSLAMGRADTQYF. The CDR3 region has the DNA TGCGCCAGCAGCTTGGCCATGGGGCGAGCAGATACGCAGTATTTT.

The chain uses TRBV6-1 and TRBJ2-7; D may be TRBD1 (5 bases). Looked up from germline, CDR1 is MNHNS and CDR2 is SASEGT. The CDR3 spans 11 residues. The CDR3 sequence: CATQQAYEQYF. In DNA form, the CDR3 reads TGTGCTACGCAACAGGCCTACGAGCAGTACTTC.

At least ten counts were recorded for this clonotype. This rearrangement joins TRBV4-3 to TRBJ2-3; D unclear. The CDR3 extends over 14 amino acids. Trimming shortened V by 0 bases and J by 10 bases, and 14 bases separated the two germline ends. Germline assignment: CDR1 LGHNA and CDR2 YSLEER. The CDR3 DNA sequence: TGCGCCAGCAGCCAAGATGGGTTTCCTCGCCCGCAGTATTTT. This translates into CASSQDGFPRPQYF.

At least ten counts were recorded for this clonotype. V is TRBV7-3 and J is TRBJ1-5, with no clear D. CDR1 is SGHTA and CDR2 is FQGTGA in the germline V gene. V dropped 4 bases and J dropped 1 base, with 5 bases sitting between them. CDR3 length equals 13 residues. CDR3 in amino acids: CASSSGSNQPQHF. The CDR3 DNA follows: TGTGCCAGCAGCTCGGGAAGCAATCAGCCCCAGCATTTT.

This rearrangement joins TRBV20-1 to TRBJ2-3, with D perhaps matching TRBD1 (6 bases). V lost 1 base to trimming and J lost 2 bases, with 7 bases between them. The CDR3 is made up of 13 amino acids. Germline lookup yields CDR1 DFQATT and CDR2 SNEGSKA (reference sequence). The chain's CDR3 is CSARAGATDTQYF. The CDR3 bases are TGCAGTGCTAGAGCAGGGGCCACAGATACGCAGTATTTT.

J is TRBJ2-2 and V is TRBV3-1, with 8 bases that match TRBD2. V lost 6 bases to trimming and J lost 0 bases; unmatched junction nucleotides: 9. The length of the CDR3 is 17 residues. Germline lookup yields CDR1 LGHDT and CDR2 YNNKEL (reference sequence). The CDR3 DNA is TGTGCCAGCAGAAGGGAGCGGGGGCCCGCGAACACCGGGGAGCTGTTTTTT. It specifies CASRRERGPANTGELFF.

Points on this clonotype: An end of the junction differs from the germline gene, which may be a read error. The genes are TRBV2 and TRBJ1-4; possibly TRBD1 for D (5 bases). Looked up from germline, CDR1 is SNHLY and CDR2 is FYNNEI. This CDR3 contains 12 residues. Here the CDR3 reads CASRDDSENLFF. The CDR3 bases are TGTGCCAGCAGGGACGACAGTGAAAATCTGTTTTTT. The full variable domain, with the rest looked up from reference TRBV2 and TRBJ1-4, is EPEVTQTPSHQVTQMGQEVILRCVPISNHLYFYWYRQILGQKVEFLVSFYNNEISEKSEIFDDQFSVERPDGSNFTLKIRSTKLEDSAMYFCASRDDSENLFFGSGTQLSVL.

The rearrangement joins TRBV20-1 to TRBJ1-1; 7 nucleotides align to TRBD1. The CDR3 is 14 residues long. Germline lookup yields CDR1 DFQATT and CDR2 SNEGSKA (reference sequence). With 5 bases clipped from V and 3 bases from J, the junction kept 9 bases outside the gene matches. The chain's CDR3 is CSAPSGQADTEAFF. CDR3 bases: TGCAGTGCTCCATCCGGACAGGCTGACACTGAAGCTTTCTTT.

Remarks on this clonotype: The junction departs from germline at one end; a sequencing error may be responsible. The V and J genes are TRBV4-3 and TRBJ2-5; the D call may be TRBD1 or TRBD2 (5 bases each). This CDR3 spans 15 amino acids. CDR1 LGHNA and CDR2 YSLEER come from the germline V gene. The CDR3 sequence is CASSKEGRYQETQYF. The CDR3 region has the DNA TGCGCCAGCAGCAAAGAGGGGCGGTACCAAGAGACCCAGTACTTC.

The rearrangement uses TRBV6-6 and TRBJ2-4; 8 nucleotides align to TRBD1. CDR3 size: 20 residues. The junction had 21 bases not matched to a gene; V was cut back by 6 bases and J by 2 bases. CDR1 MNHNY and CDR2 SVGAGI come from the germline V gene (reference sequence). The CDR3 loop is CASRGQGWLRGAASKNIQYF. Here the CDR3 DNA reads TGTGCCAGCAGAGGACAGGGTTGGTTACGTGGCGCGGCGTCCAAAAACATTCAGTACTTC.

This clonotype was seen repeatedly, ten times or more. The chain links TRBV5-1 to TRBJ2-7; D remains unclear. Trimming removed 3 bases at V and 6 bases at J, with 13 bases between. The CDR3 covers 13 residues. Germline CDR1 reads SGHRS; CDR2 reads YFSETQ. CDR3 nucleotides: TGCGCCAGCAGCTCAAGGGAAGGGTTCGAGCAGTACTTC. This translates into CASSSREGFEQYF.

V is TRBV7-9 and J is TRBJ2-3; 8 bases are a match to TRBD2. J gave up 2 bases and V 11 bases, and 6 bases lay outside the gene matches. This CDR3 has 13 amino acids. Germline CDR1 SEHNR, CDR2 FQNEAQ (reference sequence). CDR3 loop: CAGSGDHTDTQYF. The DNA for the CDR3 is TGTGCCGGTAGCGGGGATCACACAGATACGCAGTATTTT.

In regard to this clonotype: Since no conserved phenylalanine or tryptophan closes the CDR3, a read error is the likely cause. The V call is TRBV11-2, the J call TRBJ1-6, with D unclear. This CDR3 has 13 residues. The germline V gene encodes CDR1 SGHAT and CDR2 FQNNGV. V was trimmed by 0 bases and J by 10 bases, leaving 7 bases between them. Written as DNA, the CDR3 is TGTGCCAGCAGCTTAGACTACAGCTCACCCCTCCACCTT. Its translation is CASSLDYSSPLHL.